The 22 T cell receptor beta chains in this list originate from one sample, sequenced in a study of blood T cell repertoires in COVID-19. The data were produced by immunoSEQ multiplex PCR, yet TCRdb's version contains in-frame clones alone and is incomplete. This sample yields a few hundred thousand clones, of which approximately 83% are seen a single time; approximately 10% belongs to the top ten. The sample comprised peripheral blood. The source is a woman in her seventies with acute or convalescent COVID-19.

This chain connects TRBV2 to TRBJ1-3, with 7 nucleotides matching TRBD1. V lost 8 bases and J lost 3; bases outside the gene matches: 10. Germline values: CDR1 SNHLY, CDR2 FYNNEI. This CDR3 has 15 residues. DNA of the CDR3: TGTGCCAGCCAGGGTCCGACAGGGCTTGGAAACACCATATATTTT. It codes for CASQGPTGLGNTIYF.

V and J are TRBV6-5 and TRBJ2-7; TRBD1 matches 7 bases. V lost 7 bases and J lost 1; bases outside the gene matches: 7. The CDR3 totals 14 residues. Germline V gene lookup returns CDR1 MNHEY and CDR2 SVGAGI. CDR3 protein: CASTRDSRSYEQYF. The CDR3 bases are TGTGCCAGCACCCGGGACAGTAGATCCTACGAGCAGTACTTC.

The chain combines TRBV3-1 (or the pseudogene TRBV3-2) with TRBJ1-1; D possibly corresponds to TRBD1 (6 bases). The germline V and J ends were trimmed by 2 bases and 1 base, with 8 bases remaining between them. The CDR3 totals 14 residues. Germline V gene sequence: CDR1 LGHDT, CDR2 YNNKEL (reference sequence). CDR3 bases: TGTGCCAGCAGCCAACTACAGGGGAACACTGAAGCTTTCTTT. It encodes CASSQLQGNTEAFF.

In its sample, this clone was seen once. The CDR3 nucleotides are TGTGCCAGCAGCCCTTACCCGAGCGGACAGGGCTACGAGCAGTACTTC. As protein: CASSPYPSGQGYEQYF. V and J are TRBV11-2 and TRBJ2-7; TRBD1 agrees at 8 bases. Germline values: CDR1 SGHAT, CDR2 FQNNGV. V trimming: 5 bases; J trimming: 3 bases; junction bases outside the gene matches: 12. CDR3 length equals 16 residues.

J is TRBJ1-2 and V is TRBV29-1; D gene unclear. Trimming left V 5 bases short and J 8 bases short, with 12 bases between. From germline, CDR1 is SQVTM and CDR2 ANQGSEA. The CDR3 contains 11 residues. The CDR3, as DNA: TGCAGCGTTTTGTTATACGGGGGCTACACCTTC. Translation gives CSVLLYGGYTF. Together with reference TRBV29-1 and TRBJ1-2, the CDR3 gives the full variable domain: SAVISQKPSRDICQRGTSLTIQCQVDSQVTMMFWYRQQPGQSLTLIATANQGSEATYESGFVIDKFPISRPNLTFSTLTVSNMSPEDSSIYLCSVLLYGGYTFGSGTRLTVV.

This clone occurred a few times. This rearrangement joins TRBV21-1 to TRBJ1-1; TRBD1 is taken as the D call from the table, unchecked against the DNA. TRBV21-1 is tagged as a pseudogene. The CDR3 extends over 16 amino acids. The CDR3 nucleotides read TGTGCCAGCAGCAGGTTCGGCCGCAGGGTAAACACTGAAGCTTTCTTT. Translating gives CASSRFGRRVNTEAFF.

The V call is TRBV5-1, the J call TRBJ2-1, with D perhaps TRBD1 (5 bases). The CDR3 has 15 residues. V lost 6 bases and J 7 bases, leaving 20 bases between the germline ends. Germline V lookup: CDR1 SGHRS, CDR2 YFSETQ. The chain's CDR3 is CASKLSGIQGNEQFF. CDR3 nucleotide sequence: TGCGCCAGCAAATTGTCAGGGATCCAAGGGAATGAGCAGTTCTTC.

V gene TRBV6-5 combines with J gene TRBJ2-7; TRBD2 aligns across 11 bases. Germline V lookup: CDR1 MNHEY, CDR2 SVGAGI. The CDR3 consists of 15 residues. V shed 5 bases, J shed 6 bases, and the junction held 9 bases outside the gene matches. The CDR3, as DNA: TGTGCCAGCAGTCCTAGCGGGGGGCTGAGCAGCGAGCAGTACTTC. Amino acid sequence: CASSPSGGLSSEQYF.

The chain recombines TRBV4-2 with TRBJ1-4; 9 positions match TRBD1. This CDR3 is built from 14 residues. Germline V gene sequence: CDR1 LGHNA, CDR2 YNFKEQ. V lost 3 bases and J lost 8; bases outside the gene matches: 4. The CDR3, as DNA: TGTGCCAGCAGCCAGGACAGGGGAAAGGAAAAACTGTTTTTT. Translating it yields CASSQDRGKEKLFF.

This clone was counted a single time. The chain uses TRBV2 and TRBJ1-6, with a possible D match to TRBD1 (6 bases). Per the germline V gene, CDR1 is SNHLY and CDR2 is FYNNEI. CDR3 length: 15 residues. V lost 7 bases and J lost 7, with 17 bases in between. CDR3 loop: CASTALGQGNSPLHF. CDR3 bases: TGTGCCAGCACCGCCCTAGGGCAGGGGAATTCACCCCTCCACTTT.

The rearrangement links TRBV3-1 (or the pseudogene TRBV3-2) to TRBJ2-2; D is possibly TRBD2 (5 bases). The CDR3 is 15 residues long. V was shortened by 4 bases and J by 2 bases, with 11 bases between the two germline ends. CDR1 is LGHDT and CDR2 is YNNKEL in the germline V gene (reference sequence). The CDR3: CASSLWTANTGELFF. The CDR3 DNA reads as TGTGCCAGCAGCCTCTGGACTGCCAACACCGGGGAGCTGTTTTTT.

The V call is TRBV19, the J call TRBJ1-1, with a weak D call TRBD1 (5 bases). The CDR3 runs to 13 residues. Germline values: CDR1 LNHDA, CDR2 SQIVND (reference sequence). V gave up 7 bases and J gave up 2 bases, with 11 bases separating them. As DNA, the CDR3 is TGTGCCAGTACAAGGACACTAAACACTGAAGCTTTCTTT. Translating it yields CASTRTLNTEAFF.

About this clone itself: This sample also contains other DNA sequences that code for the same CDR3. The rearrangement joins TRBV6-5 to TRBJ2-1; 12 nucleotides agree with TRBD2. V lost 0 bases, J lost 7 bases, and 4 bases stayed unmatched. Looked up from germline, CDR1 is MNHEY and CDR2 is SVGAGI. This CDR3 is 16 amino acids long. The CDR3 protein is CASSYSLTSGGNEQFF. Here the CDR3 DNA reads TGTGCCAGCAGTTACTCTCTCACTAGCGGGGGGAATGAGCAGTTCTTC.

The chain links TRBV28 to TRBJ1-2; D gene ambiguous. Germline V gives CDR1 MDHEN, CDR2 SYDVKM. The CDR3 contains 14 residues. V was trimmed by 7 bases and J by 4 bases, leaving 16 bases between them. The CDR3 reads CASTRAGSGYGYTF. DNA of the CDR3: TGTGCCAGCACCCGAGCGGGGTCCGGCTATGGCTACACCTTC.

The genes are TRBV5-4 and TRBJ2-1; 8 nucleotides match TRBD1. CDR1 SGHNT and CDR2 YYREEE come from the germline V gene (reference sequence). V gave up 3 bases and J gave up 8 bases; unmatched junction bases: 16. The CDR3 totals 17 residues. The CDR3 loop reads CASSSPRQGQAIDEQFF. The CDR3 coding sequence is TGTGCCAGCAGCTCGCCCAGACAGGGACAGGCCATCGATGAGCAGTTCTTC.

The CDR3 loop is CASTRTGSRTEAFF. CDR3 bases: TGTGCCAGCACCAGGACAGGGTCGCGCACTGAAGCTTTCTTT. The genes are TRBV2 and TRBJ1-1; 8 nucleotides line up with TRBD1. Trimming took 7 bases from V and 4 from J; bases not matched to a gene: 8. The CDR3 loop spans 14 amino acids. Germline V lookup: CDR1 SNHLY, CDR2 FYNNEI.

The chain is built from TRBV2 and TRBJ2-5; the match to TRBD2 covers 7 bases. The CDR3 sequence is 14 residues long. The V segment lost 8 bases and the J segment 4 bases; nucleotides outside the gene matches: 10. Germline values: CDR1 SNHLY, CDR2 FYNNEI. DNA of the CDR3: TGTGCCAGCCGGGACGGAACTAGCGCAGAGACCCAGTACTTC. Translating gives CASRDGTSAETQYF.

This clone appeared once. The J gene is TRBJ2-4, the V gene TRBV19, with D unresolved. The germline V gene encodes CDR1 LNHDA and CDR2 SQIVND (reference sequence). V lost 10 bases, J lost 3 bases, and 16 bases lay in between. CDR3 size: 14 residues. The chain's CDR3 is CAKKRWQSKNIQYF. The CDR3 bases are TGTGCCAAAAAGAGGTGGCAGAGCAAAAACATTCAGTACTTC. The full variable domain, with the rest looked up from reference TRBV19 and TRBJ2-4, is DGGITQSPKYLFRKEGQNVTLSCEQNLNHDAMYWYRQDPGQGLRLIYYSQIVNDFQKGDIAEGYSVSREKKESFPLTVTSAQKNPTAFYLCAKKRWQSKNIQYFGAGTRLSVL.

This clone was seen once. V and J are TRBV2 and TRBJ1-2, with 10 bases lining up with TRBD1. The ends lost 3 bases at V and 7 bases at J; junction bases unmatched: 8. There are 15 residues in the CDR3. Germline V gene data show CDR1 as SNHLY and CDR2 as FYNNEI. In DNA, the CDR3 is TGTGCCAGCAGTGACCCCGGGACAGGGGCTGGTGGCTACACCTTC. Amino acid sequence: CASSDPGTGAGGYTF.

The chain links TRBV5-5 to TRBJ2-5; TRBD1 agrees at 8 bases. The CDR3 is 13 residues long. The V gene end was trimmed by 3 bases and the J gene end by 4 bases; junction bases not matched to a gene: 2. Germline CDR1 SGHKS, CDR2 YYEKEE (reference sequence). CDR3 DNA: TGTGCCAGCAGCTCAGGGGGCCGAGAGACCCAGTACTTC. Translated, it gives CASSSGGRETQYF.

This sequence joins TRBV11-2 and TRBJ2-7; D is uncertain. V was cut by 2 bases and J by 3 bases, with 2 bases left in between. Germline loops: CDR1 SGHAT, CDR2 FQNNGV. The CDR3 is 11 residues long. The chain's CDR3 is CASSLYYEQYF. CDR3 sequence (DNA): TGTGCCAGCAGCTTATACTACGAGCAGTACTTC.

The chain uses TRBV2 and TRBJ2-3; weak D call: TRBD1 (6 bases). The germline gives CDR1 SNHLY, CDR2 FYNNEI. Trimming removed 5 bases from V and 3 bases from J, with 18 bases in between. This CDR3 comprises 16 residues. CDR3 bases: TGTGCCAGCAGTTGGACAGCGGCCAGCCGGACAGATACGCAGTATTTT. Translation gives CASSWTAASRTDTQYF.